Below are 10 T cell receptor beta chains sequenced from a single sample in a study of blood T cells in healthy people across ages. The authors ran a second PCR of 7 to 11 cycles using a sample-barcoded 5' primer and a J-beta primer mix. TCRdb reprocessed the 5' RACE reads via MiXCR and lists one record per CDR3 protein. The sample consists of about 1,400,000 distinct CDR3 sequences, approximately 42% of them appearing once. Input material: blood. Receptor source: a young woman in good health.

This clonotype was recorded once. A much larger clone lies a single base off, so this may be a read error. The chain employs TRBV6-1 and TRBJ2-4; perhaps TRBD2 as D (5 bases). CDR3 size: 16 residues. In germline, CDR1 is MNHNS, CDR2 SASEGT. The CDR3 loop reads CASSEAARLARNIQYF. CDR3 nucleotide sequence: TGTGCCAGCAGTGAAGCGGCACGGCTAGCCAGAAACATTCAGTACTTC.

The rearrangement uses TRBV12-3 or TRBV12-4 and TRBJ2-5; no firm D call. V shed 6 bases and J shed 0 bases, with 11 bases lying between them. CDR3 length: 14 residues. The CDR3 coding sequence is TGTGCCAGCAGCCCACCTAGAAACCAAGAGACCCAGTACTTC. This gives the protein CASSPPRNQETQYF.

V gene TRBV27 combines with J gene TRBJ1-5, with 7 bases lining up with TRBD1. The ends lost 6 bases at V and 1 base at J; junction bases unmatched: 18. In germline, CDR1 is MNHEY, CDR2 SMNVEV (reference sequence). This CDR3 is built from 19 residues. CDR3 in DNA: TGTGCCAGCAGCCCGAAATATGGTACAGGGGTGGGAAGCAATCAGCCCCAGCATTTT. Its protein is CASSPKYGTGVGSNQPQHF.

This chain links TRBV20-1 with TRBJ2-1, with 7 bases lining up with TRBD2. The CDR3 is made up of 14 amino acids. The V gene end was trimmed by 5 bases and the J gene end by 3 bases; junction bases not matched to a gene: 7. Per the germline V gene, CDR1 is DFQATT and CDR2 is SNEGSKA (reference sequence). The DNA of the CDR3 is TGCAGTGCTTGGCGGAGCGGGATCTACAATGAGCAGTTCTTC. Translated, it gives CSAWRSGIYNEQFF.

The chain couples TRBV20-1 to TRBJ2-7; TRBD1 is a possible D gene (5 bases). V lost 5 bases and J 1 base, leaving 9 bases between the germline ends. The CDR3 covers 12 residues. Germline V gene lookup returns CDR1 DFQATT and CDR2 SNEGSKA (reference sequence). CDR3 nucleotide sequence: TGCAGTGCTCCGACAGATTCCTACGAGCAGTACTTC. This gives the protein CSAPTDSYEQYF.

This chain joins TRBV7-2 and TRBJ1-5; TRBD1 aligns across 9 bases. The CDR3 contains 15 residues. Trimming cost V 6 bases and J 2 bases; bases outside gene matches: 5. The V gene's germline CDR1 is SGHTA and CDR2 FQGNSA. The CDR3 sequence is CASRNTGGGNQPQHF. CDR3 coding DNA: TGTGCCAGCAGAAATACAGGGGGCGGCAATCAGCCCCAGCATTTT. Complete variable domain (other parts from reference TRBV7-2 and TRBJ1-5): GAGVSQSPSNKVTEKGKDVELRCDPISGHTALYWYRQSLGQGLEFLIYFQGNSAPDKSGLPSDRFSAERTGGSVSTLTIQRTQQEDSAVYLCASRNTGGGNQPQHFGDGTRLSIL.

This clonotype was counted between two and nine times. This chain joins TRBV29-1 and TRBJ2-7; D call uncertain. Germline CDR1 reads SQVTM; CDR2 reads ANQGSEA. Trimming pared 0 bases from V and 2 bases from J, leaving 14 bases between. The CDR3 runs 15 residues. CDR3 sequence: CSVEDGKAGTYEQYF. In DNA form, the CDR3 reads TGCAGCGTTGAAGATGGAAAGGCTGGAACCTACGAGCAGTACTTC.

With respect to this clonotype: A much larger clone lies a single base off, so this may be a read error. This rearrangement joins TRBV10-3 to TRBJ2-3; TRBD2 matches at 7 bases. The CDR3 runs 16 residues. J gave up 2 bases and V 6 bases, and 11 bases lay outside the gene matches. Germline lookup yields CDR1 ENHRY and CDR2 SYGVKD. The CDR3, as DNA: TGTGCCATCAGAGATAAAACTAGCGCTCCCACAGATACGCAGTATTTT. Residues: CAIRDKTSAPTDTQYF.

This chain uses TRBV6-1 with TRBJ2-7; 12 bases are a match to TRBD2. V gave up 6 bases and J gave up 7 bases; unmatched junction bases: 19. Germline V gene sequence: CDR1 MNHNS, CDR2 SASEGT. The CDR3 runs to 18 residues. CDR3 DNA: TGTGCCAGCAGGCGGACTAGCGGGACTTCATCCAAGTTCAATGAGCAGTACTTC. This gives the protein CASRRTSGTSSKFNEQYF.

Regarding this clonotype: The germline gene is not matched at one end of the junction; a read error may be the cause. CDR3 in amino acids: CASSDSLLLGNEQFF. The CDR3 nucleotides read TGTGCCAGCAGTGACTCCCTACTCCTGGGGAATGAGCAGTTCTTC. This chain connects TRBV6-5 to TRBJ2-1; no definite D call. This CDR3 has 15 residues. Germline V gives CDR1 MNHEY, CDR2 SVGAGI.